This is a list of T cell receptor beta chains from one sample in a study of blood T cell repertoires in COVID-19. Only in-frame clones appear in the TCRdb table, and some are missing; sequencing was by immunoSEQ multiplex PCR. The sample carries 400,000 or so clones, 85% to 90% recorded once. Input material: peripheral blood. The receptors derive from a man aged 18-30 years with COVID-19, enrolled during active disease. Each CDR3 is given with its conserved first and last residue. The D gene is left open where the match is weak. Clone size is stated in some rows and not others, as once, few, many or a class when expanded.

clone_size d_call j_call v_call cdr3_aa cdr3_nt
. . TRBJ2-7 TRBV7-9 CASSAMTYEQYF TGTGCCAGCAGTGCTATGACCTACGAGCAGTACTTC
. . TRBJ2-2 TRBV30 CAWSLGLTGELFF TGTGCCTGGAGCCTAGGACTGACCGGGGAGCTGTTTTTT
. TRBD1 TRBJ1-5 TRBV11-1 CASSQGGSQPQHF TGTGCCAGCAGCCAGGGGGGATCTCAGCCCCAGCATTTT
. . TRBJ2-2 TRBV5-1 CASSLLDSTGELFF TGCGCCAGCAGCTTGTTGGACTCCACCGGGGAGCTGTTTTTT
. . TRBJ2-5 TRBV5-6 CASSFKPETQYF TGTGCCAGCAGCTTTAAGCCGGAGACCCAGTACTTC
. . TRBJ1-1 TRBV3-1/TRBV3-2 CASSQGGLLSLNTEAFF TGTGCCAGCAGCCAAGGCGGCCTCCTTAGTTTGAACACTGAAGCTTTCTTT
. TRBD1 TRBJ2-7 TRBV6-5 CASSYQGEYYEQYF TGTGCCAGCAGTTATCAGGGGGAGTACTACGAGCAGTACTTC
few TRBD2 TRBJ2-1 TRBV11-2 CASSPGLAGVNEQFF TGTGCCAGCAGCCCGGGACTAGCGGGAGTTAATGAGCAGTTCTTC
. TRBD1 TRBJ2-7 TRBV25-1 CASSEFMGQGAHEQYF TGTGCCAGCAGTGAATTCATGGGACAGGGGGCCCACGAGCAGTACTTC
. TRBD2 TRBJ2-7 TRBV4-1 CASSQGTSYYEQYF TGCGCCAGCAGCCAGGGGACTAGTTACTACGAGCAGTACTTC
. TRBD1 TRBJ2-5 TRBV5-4 CASSFGQGVQETQYF TGTGCCAGCAGCTTTGGCCAGGGGGTGCAAGAGACCCAGTACTTC
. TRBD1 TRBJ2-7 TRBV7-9 CASSSSGQGGSYEQYF TGTGCCAGCAGCTCCTCGGGACAGGGGGGCTCCTACGAGCAGTACTTC
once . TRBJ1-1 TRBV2 CASSDRVHTEAFF TGTGCCAGCAGTGACAGGGTCCACACTGAAGCTTTCTTT
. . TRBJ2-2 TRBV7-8 CASSFNRANTGELFF TGTGCCAGCAGCTTTAACAGGGCGAACACCGGGGAGCTGTTTTTT
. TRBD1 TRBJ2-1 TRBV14 CASSQDRQGAFNEQFF TGTGCCAGCAGCCAAGATAGGCAGGGGGCTTTTAATGAGCAGTTCTTC
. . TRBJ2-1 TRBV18 CASSPPGGNEQFF TGTGCCAGCTCACCACCAGGGGGCAATGAGCAGTTCTTC
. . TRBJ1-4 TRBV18 CASSPQNEKLFF TGTGCCAGCTCACCTCAAAATGAAAAACTGTTTTTT
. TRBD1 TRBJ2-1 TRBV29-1 CSVGPGGNNEQFF TGCAGCGTTGGGCCAGGGGGCAACAATGAGCAGTTCTTC